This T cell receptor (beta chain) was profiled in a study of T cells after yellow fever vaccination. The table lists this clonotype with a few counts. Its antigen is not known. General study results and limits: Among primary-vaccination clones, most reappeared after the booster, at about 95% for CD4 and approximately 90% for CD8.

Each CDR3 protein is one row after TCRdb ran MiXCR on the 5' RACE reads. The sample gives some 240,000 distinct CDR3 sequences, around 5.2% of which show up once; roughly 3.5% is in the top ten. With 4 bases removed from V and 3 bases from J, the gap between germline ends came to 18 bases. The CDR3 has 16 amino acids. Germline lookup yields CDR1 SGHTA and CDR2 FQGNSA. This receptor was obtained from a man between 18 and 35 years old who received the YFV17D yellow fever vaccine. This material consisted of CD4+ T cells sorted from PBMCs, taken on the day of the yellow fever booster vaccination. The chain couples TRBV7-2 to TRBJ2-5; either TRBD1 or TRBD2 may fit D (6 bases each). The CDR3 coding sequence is TGTGCCAGCAGCTGGGGGCTAGCGAACCGGGAAGAGACCCAGTACTTC. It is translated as CASSWGLANREETQYF.